This T cell receptor (beta chain) is drawn from a study of cytotoxic CD8 clonotypes in ibrutinib-treated CLL. About the study: When averaged across all of the samples, the counts came to around 260,000 productive templates and more than 80,000 productive rearrangements. The study, taken as a whole, reports: Clonality was higher at ibrutinib response and returned toward baseline at progression. Sustained-remission and progressing patients were not sampled at matched times.

Details on this clone: Its antigen is as yet unknown.

With sequencing, the targeted depth ranged from 1 in 200,000 to 1 in 1 million T cells. TCRdb's table, derived via immunoSEQ multiplex PCR, lists solely in-frame clones and lacks some. The profile shows more than 300,000 clones, roughly 85% of them singletons. The CDR3 runs 14 residues. The ends were cut back, 0 bases at V and 1 base at J, with 7 bases in the middle. Germline CDR1 is SGDLS and CDR2 is YYNGEE. The TCR comes from a human donor with chronic lymphocytic leukemia. The rearrangement uses TRBV9 and TRBJ2-5; D uncertain. Material: PBMCs, obtained before ibrutinib treatment. CDR3 amino acids: CASSVGYGQETQYF. In DNA form, the CDR3 reads TGTGCCAGCAGCGTAGGGTACGGCCAAGAGACCCAGTACTTC. Filled out from reference TRBV9 and TRBJ2-5, the complete variable domain reads DSGVTQTPKHLITATGQRVTLRCSPRSGDLSVYWYQQSLDQGLQFLIQYYNGEERAKGNILERFSAQQFPDLHSELNLSSLELGDSALYFCASSVGYGQETQYFGPGTRLLVL.